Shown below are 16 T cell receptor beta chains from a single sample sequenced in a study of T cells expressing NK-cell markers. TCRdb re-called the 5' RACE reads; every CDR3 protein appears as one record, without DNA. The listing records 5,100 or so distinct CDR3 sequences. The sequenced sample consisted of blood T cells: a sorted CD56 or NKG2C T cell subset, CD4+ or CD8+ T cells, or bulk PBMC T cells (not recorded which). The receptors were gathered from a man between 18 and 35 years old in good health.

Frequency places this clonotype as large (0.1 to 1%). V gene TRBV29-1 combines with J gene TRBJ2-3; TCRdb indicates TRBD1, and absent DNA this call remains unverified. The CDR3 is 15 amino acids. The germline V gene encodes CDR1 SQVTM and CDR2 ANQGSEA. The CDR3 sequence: CSVTLRGSRTDTQYF.

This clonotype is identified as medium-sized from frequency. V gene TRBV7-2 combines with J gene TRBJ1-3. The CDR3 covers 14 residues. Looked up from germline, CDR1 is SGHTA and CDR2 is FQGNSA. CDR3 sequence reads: CASSLAGSGNTIYF.

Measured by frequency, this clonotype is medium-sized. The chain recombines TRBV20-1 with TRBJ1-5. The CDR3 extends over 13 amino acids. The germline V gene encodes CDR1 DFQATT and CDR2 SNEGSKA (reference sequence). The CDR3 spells CSAREDSNQPQHF.

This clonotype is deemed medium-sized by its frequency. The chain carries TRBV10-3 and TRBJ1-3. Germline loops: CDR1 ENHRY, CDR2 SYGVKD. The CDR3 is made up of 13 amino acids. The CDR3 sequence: CAIKRESGNTIYF.

CDR3 in amino acids: CASSQDPSGSWNEQFF. The rearrangement links TRBV4-1 to TRBJ2-1; as DNA is missing, the TRBD2 call by TCRdb cannot be tested. The germline V gene has CDR1 MGHRA and CDR2 YSYEKL. The CDR3 has 16 amino acids.

The CDR3: CASSLPGQSYEQYF. This sequence joins TRBV28 and TRBJ2-7. The V gene's germline CDR1 is MDHEN and CDR2 SYDVKM. This CDR3 is built from 14 residues. Based on the CDR3 plus reference TRBV28 and TRBJ2-7, the full variable domain is DVKVTQSSRYLVKRTGEKVFLECVQDMDHENMFWYRQDPGLGLRLIYFSYDVKMKEKGDIPEGYSVSREKKERFSLILESASTNQTSMYLCASSLPGQSYEQYFGPGTRLTVT.

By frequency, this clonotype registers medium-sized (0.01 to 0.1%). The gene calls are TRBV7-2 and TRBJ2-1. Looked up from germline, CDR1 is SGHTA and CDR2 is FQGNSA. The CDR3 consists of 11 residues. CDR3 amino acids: CASSPSGEQFF. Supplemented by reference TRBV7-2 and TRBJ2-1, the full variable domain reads GAGVSQSPSNKVTEKGKDVELRCDPISGHTALYWYRQSLGQGLEFLIYFQGNSAPDKSGLPSDRFSAERTGGSVSTLTIQRTQQEDSAVYLCASSPSGEQFFGPGTRLTVL.

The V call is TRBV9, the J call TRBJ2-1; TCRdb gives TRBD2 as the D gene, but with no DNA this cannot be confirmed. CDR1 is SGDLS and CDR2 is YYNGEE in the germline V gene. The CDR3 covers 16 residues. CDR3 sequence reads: CASSPNSGRILNEQFF.

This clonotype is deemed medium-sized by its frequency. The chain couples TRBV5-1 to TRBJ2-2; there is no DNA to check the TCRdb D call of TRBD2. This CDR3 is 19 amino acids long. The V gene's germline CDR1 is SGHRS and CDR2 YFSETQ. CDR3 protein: CASSPPGLAGAPNTGELFF.

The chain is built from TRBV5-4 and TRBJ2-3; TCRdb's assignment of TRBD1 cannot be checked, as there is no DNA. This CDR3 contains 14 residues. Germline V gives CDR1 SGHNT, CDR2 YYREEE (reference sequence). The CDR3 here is CASSVDRGTDTQYF.

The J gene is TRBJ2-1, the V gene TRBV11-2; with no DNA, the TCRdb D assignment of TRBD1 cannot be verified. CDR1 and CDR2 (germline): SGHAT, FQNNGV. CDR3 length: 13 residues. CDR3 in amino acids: CASSLQGANEQFF. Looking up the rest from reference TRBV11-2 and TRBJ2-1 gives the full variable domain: EAGVAQSPRYKIIEKRQSVAFWCNPISGHATLYWYQQILGQGPKLLIQFQNNGVVDDSQLPKDRFSAERLKGVDSTLKIQPAKLEDSAVYLCASSLQGANEQFFGPGTRLTVL.

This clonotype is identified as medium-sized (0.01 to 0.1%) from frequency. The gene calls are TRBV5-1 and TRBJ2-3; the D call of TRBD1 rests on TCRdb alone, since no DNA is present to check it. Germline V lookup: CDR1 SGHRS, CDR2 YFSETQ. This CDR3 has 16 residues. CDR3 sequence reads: CASSPGQGAFGGTQYF.

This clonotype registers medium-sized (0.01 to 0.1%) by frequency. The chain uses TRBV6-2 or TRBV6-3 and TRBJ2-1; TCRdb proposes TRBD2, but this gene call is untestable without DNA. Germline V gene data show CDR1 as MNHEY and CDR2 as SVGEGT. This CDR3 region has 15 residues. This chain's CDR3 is CASSPVERRYNEQFF.

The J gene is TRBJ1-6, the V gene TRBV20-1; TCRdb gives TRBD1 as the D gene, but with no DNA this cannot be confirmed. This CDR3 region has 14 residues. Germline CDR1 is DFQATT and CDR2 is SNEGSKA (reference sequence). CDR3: CSARLGTVNSPLHF.

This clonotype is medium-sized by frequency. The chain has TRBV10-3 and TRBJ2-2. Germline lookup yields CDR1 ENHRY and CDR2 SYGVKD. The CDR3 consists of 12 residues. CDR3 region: CAISVGTGELFF.

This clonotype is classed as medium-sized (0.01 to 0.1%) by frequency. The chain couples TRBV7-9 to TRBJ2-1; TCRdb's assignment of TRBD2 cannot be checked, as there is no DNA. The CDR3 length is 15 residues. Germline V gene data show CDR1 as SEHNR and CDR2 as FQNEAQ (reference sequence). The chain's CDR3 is CASRELAGRYNEQFF.